The 6 T cell receptor beta chains below all came from one sample that was sequenced in a study of response to subunit inactivated influenza vaccine. Each CDR3 protein gets one entry after TCRdb re-called the RT-PCR reads with MiXCR. The sample holds approximately 520,000 distinct CDR3 sequences, about 17% seen once. The sample consisted of CD4+ T cells sorted from PBMCs, taken around 25 months after vaccination. Every receptor here comes from a man between 50 and 69 years old who received an inactivated influenza vaccine.

This clonotype was found a few times. The chain couples TRBV20-1 to TRBJ2-2; the D call may be TRBD1 or TRBD2 (5 bases each). The V end lost 7 bases, the J end lost 1 base, and 25 bases lay between the germline ends. Per germline, CDR1 DFQATT and CDR2 SNEGSKA (reference sequence). CDR3 size: 18 residues. CDR3 in DNA: TGCAGTGGACTTCACCGGGGCGGCGGGCTCGGGAACACCGGGGAGCTGTTTTTT. Its translation: CSGLHRGGGLGNTGELFF.

This clonotype came up a few times. V usage is TRBV29-1 and J usage is TRBJ2-3; TRBD2 matches at 9 bases. The CDR3 is made up of 15 amino acids. The germline gives CDR1 SQVTM, CDR2 ANQGSEA. J was trimmed by 0 bases and V by 6 bases; bases with no gene match: 7. Here the CDR3 DNA reads TGCAGCGTGAACGGAGGGACTAGCAGCACAGATACGCAGTATTTT. The encoded protein is CSVNGGTSSTDTQYF.

The V gene is TRBV4-3, the J gene TRBJ1-5; possibly TRBD1 for D (6 bases). This CDR3 has 16 residues. Trimming removed 1 base at V and 4 bases at J, with 14 bases between. CDR1 and CDR2 (germline): LGHNA, YSLEER. CDR3 in amino acids: CASSQARGPGNQPQHF. The CDR3 DNA follows: TGCGCCAGCAGCCAAGCCAGGGGCCCGGGGAATCAGCCCCAGCATTTT.

The rearrangement links TRBV20-1 to TRBJ2-7; D might be TRBD1 (5 bases). CDR3 length: 12 residues. Trimming cost V 3 bases and J 3 bases, with 9 bases left between them. In germline, CDR1 is DFQATT, CDR2 SNEGSKA (reference sequence). The CDR3 DNA reads TGCAGTGCTAGTAGGCAGGGCTACGAGCAGTACTTC. Translation: CSASRQGYEQYF.

Only a few counts were recorded for this clonotype. The chain carries TRBV7-2 and TRBJ2-7; 7 bases fit TRBD1. The germline CDR1 and CDR2 sequences are SGHTA and FQGNSA. V lost 1 base and J lost 5; bases outside the gene matches: 11. The CDR3 spans 16 residues. CDR3 amino acids: CASSLVSWTDRDEQYF. Here the CDR3 DNA reads TGTGCCAGCAGCTTAGTTTCTTGGACTGACAGGGACGAGCAGTACTTC.

The V call is TRBV4-3, the J call TRBJ1-3; D not certain. V was cut by 2 bases and J by 0 bases, with 11 bases left in between. CDR1 and CDR2 (germline): LGHNA, YSLEER. The CDR3 has 16 amino acids. The CDR3 sequence is CASSQKKLGSGNTIYF. DNA for the CDR3: TGCGCCAGCAGCCAAAAGAAGTTGGGCTCTGGAAACACCATATATTTT.